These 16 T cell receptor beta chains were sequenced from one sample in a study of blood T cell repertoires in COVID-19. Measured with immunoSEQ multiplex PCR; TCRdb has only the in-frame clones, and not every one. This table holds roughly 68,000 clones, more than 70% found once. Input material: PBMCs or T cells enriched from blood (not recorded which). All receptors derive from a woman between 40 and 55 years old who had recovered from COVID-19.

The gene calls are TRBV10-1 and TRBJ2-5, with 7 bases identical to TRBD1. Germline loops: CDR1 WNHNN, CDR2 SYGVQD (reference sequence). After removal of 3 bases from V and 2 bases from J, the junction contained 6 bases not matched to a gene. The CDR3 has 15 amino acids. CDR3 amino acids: CASSDHTGEQETQYF. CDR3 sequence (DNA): TGCGCCAGCAGTGACCATACAGGGGAACAAGAGACCCAGTACTTC.

DNA of the CDR3: TGTGCCAGCAGCCCTAGCGGGGTAGGCTCCTACGAGCAGTACTTC. Amino acids: CASSPSGVGSYEQYF. This sequence joins TRBV7-2 and TRBJ2-7; 9 bases are a match to TRBD2. CDR1 is SGHTA, CDR2 FQGNSA, per germline. The CDR3 loop spans 15 amino acids. After removal of 5 bases from V and 0 bases from J, the junction contained 5 bases not matched to a gene.

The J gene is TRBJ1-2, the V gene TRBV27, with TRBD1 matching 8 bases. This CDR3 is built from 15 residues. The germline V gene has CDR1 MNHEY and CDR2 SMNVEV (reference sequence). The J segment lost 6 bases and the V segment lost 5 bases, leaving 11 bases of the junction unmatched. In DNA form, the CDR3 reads TGTGCCAGCAGTCCCTCCCAGGGGGCGCTCCATGGCTACACCTTC. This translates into CASSPSQGALHGYTF.

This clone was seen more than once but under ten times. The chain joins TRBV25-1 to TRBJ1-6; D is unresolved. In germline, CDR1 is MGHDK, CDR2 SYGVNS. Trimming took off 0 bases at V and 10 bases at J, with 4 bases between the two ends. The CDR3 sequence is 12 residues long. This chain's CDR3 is CASSEYRSPLHF. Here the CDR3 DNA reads TGTGCCAGCAGTGAATATCGGTCACCCCTCCACTTT.

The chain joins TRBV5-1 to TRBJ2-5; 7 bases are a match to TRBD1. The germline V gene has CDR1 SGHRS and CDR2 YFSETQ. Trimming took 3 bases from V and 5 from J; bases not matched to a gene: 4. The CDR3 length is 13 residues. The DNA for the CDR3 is TGCGCCAGCAGCTCAGGGGGTTTGGAGACCCAGTACTTC. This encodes CASSSGGLETQYF.

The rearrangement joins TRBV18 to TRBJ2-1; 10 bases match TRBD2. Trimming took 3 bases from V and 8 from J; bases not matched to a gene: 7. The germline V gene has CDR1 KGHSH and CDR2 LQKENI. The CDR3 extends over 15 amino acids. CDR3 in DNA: TGTGCCAGCTCACCGGTAGCGGGGGGCGGGGATGAGCAGTTCTTC. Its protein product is CASSPVAGGGDEQFF.

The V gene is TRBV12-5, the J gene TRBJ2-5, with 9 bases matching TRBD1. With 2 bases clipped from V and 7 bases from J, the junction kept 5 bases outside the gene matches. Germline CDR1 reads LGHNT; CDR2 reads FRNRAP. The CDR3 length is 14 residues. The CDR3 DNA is TGTGCTAGTGGTTTGCGGACAGGGGTTGGGACCCAGTACTTC. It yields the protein CASGLRTGVGTQYF.

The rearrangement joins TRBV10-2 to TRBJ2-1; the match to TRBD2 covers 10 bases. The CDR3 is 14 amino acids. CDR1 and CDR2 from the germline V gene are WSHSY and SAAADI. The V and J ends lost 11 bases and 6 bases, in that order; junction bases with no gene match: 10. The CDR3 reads CAAPTSGGANEQFF. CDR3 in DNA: TGCGCCGCCCCGACGAGCGGGGGGGCCAATGAGCAGTTCTTC.

This CDR3 is CASSSTGSKEAFF. In nucleotides, the CDR3 is TGTGCCAGCAGCTCGACAGGGAGTAAAGAAGCTTTCTTT. The V call is TRBV7-3, the J call TRBJ1-1; 7 nucleotides align to TRBD1. Germline loops: CDR1 SGHTA, CDR2 FQGTGA. The CDR3 has 13 amino acids. V lost 4 bases to trimming and J lost 8 bases; unmatched junction nucleotides: 7.

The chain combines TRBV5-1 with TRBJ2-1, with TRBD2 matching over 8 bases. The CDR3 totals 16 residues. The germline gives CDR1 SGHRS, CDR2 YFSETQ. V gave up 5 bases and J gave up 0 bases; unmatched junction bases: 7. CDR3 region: CASRQSGGSSYNEQFF. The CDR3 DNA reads TGCGCCAGCAGACAAAGCGGGGGAAGCTCCTACAATGAGCAGTTCTTC.

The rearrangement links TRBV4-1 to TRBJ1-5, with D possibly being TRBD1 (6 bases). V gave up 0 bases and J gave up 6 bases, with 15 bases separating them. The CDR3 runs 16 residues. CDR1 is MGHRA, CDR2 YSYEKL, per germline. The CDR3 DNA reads TGCGCCAGCAGCCAAGATGAGGGACATAGGACTCAGCCCCAGCATTTT. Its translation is CASSQDEGHRTQPQHF.

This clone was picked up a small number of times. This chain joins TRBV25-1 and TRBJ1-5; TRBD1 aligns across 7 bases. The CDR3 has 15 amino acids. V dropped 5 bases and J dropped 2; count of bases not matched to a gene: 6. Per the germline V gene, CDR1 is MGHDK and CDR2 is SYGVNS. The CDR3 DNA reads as TGTGCCAGCAGTCGGGCAGGACAGGGCAATCAGCCCCAGCATTTT. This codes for CASSRAGQGNQPQHF. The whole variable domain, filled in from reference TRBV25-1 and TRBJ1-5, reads EADIYQTPRYLVIGTGKKITLECSQTMGHDKMYWYQQDPGMELHLIHYSYGVNSTEKGDLSSESTVSRIRTEHFPLTLESARPSHTSQYLCASSRAGQGNQPQHFGDGTRLSIL.

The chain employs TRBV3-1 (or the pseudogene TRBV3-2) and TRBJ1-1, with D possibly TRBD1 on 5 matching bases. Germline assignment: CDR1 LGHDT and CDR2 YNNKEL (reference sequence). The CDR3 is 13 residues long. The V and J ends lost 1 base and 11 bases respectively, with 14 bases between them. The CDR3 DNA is TGTGCCAGCAGCCAAGTGGGGCCTAGGGTTGCTTTCTTT. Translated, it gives CASSQVGPRVAFF.

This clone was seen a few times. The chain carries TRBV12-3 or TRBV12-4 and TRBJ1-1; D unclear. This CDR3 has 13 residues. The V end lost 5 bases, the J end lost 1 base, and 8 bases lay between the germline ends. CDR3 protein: CASSRSGNTEAFF. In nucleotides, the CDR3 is TGTGCCAGCAGTCGCTCGGGGAACACTGAAGCTTTCTTT.

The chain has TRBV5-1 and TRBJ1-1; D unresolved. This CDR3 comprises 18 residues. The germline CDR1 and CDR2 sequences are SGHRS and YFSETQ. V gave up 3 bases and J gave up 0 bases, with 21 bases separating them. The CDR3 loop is CASSSWRTADLMNTEAFF. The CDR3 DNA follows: TGCGCCAGCAGCTCCTGGAGGACGGCAGACCTCATGAACACTGAAGCTTTCTTT.

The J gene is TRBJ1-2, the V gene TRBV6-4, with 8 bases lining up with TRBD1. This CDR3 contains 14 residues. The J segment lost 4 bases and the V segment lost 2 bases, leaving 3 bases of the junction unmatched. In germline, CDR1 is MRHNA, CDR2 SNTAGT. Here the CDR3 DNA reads TGTGCCAGCAGTGACGGGACAGGAGTCTATGGCTACACCTTC. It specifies CASSDGTGVYGYTF.